One sample yielded the 30 T cell receptor beta chains listed below, sequenced in a study of shared clonotypes between healthy human individuals. The table came from immunoSEQ multiplex PCR; TCRdb's copy has only in-frame clones and leaves some out. The table includes about 490,000 clones, around 78% detected once. The sequenced material came from PBMCs. These receptor sequences come from a woman aged 40 to 49 in good health. Some clones in this sample may be carry-over from other donors' samples.

The chain is built from TRBV10-2 and TRBJ2-2, with TRBD2 matching 8 bases. V dropped 4 bases and J dropped 0; count of bases not matched to a gene: 10. Germline CDR1 WSHSY, CDR2 SAAADI. The CDR3 contains 18 residues. The CDR3 sequence is CASSVPTSGLTNTGELFF. The CDR3 nucleotides are TGCGCCAGCAGTGTCCCCACTAGCGGACTTACGAACACCGGGGAGCTGTTTTTT.

Remarks on this clone: A read error may explain this, as a much larger clone is one base away. The chain carries TRBV30 and TRBJ1-2; 7 positions match TRBD1. The length of the CDR3 is 14 residues. Looked up from germline, CDR1 is GTSNPN and CDR2 is SVGIG (reference sequence). In DNA, the CDR3 is TGTGCCTGGAGCACAGACAGGGCGGCTGGAGGCTGCACCTTC. It translates to CAWSTDRAAGGCTF.

This clone has only a few counts. V gene TRBV6-6 combines with J gene TRBJ2-7; TRBD2 matches 11 bases. The V gene's germline CDR1 is MNHNY and CDR2 SVGAGI (reference sequence). V trimming: 5 bases; J trimming: 3 bases; junction bases outside the gene matches: 3. The CDR3 consists of 14 residues. This CDR3 is CASSKTSGDYEQYF. In nucleotides, the CDR3 is TGTGCCAGCAGTAAGACTAGCGGGGACTACGAGCAGTACTTC.

V gene TRBV19 combines with J gene TRBJ1-3; D remains ambiguous. The CDR3 has 13 residues. Trimming took 3 bases from V and 5 from J, leaving 8 bases between them. The germline gives CDR1 LNHDA, CDR2 SQIVND (reference sequence). For the CDR3, the DNA is TGTGCCAGTAGTATCGGCGACAGAAACACCATATATTTT. It is translated as CASSIGDRNTIYF.

The gene calls are TRBV10-3 and TRBJ1-4; D remains unclear. Trimming left V 2 bases short and J 3 bases short, with 10 bases between. Germline CDR1 ENHRY, CDR2 SYGVKD. The CDR3 loop spans 15 amino acids. CDR3 DNA: TGTGCCATCAGTGAGGGTAGGGAGCCTAATGAAAAACTGTTTTTT. This encodes CAISEGREPNEKLFF.

V and J are TRBV18 and TRBJ2-1, with 10 bases aligning to TRBD1. The V gene's germline CDR1 is KGHSH and CDR2 LQKENI. CDR3 length: 17 residues. The J segment lost 4 bases and the V segment lost 6 bases, leaving 12 bases of the junction unmatched. CDR3 in amino acids: CASSRHAPGQGYNEQFF. In DNA, the CDR3 is TGTGCCAGCTCGCGACACGCACCGGGACAGGGGTACAATGAGCAGTTCTTC.

This chain links TRBV27 with TRBJ2-7; no reliable D call. Germline CDR1 is MNHEY and CDR2 is SMNVEV (reference sequence). Trimming left V 2 bases short and J 0 bases short, with 14 bases between. The CDR3 loop spans 16 amino acids. CDR3 in DNA: TGTGCCAGCAGTTTACATTTAATAGGCAGCTCCTACGAGCAGTACTTC. As protein: CASSLHLIGSSYEQYF.

The chain couples TRBV6-6 to TRBJ1-4, with 7 bases that match TRBD1. This CDR3 has 15 amino acids. J gave up 7 bases and V 5 bases, and 10 bases lay outside the gene matches. In germline, CDR1 is MNHNY, CDR2 SVGAGI (reference sequence). CDR3 in amino acids: CASSPPGGGGEKLFF. The CDR3 DNA sequence: TGTGCCAGCAGTCCCCCCGGAGGGGGCGGTGAAAAACTGTTTTTT.

The rearrangement joins TRBV30 to TRBJ2-3; TRBD2 agrees at 9 bases. Germline V gene data show CDR1 as GTSNPN and CDR2 as SVGIG (reference sequence). This CDR3 spans 16 amino acids. V trimming: 2 bases; J trimming: 3 bases; junction bases outside the gene matches: 9. In nucleotides, the CDR3 is TGTGCCTGGAGTAGGGGCGGGAGGGCCTTGACAGATACGCAGTATTTT. Protein sequence: CAWSRGGRALTDTQYF.

The V call is TRBV12-5, the J call TRBJ2-5, with a tentative D call TRBD2 (5 bases). V was trimmed by 2 bases and J by 9 bases, leaving 10 bases between them. The CDR3 sequence is 12 residues long. Germline V lookup: CDR1 LGHNT, CDR2 FRNRAP. The CDR3, as DNA: TGTGCTAGTGGTTTGACCAACGGGGCCCAGTACTTC. Translated: CASGLTNGAQYF.

Ten or more counts support this clone. The chain combines TRBV7-2 with TRBJ1-4, with D possibly matching TRBD1 (5 bases). Germline values: CDR1 SGHTA, CDR2 FQGNSA. The CDR3 is 13 amino acids. V lost 5 bases to trimming and J lost 8 bases, with 12 bases between them. CDR3 residues: CASSPDRREKLFF. The DNA for the CDR3 is TGTGCCAGCAGCCCCGACAGACGCGAAAAACTGTTTTTT.

The chain recombines TRBV5-6 with TRBJ1-1; 7 bases match TRBD1. The CDR3 contains 16 residues. Germline values: CDR1 SGHDT, CDR2 YYEEEE. The ends lost 3 bases at V and 1 base at J; junction bases unmatched: 9. Here the CDR3 reads CASSYTGAGRNTEAFF. CDR3 coding DNA: TGTGCCAGCAGCTATACAGGGGCAGGTAGGAACACTGAAGCTTTCTTT. Full variable domain (missing parts from reference TRBV5-6 and TRBJ1-1): DAGVTQSPTHLIKTRGQQVTLRCSPKSGHDTVSWYQQALGQGPQFIFQYYEEEERQRGNFPDRFSGHQFPNYSSELNVNALLLGDSALYLCASSYTGAGRNTEAFFGQGTRLTVV.

This chain joins TRBV7-2 and TRBJ1-1, with D unresolved. Germline-derived CDR1 and CDR2 are SGHTA and FQGNSA. The CDR3 is 15 amino acids. Trimming shortened V by 5 bases and J by 1 base, and 14 bases separated the two germline ends. The chain's CDR3 is CASSPNLGRNTEAFF. The CDR3 coding sequence is TGTGCCAGCAGCCCGAACTTAGGGCGGAACACTGAAGCTTTCTTT.

This clone was seen a handful of times. The V gene is TRBV10-3, the J gene TRBJ1-5; a weak D match, TRBD1 (5 bases). Trimming took 6 bases from V and 3 from J, leaving 15 bases between them. Germline V gene lookup returns CDR1 ENHRY and CDR2 SYGVKD. The CDR3 is 15 amino acids. The CDR3 sequence: CAIRGDGVPNQPQHF. The CDR3, as DNA: TGTGCCATCAGGGGGGACGGAGTACCCAATCAGCCCCAGCATTTT.

Worth noting for this clone: A single base separates this from a much larger clone, so it may be a read error. The same CDR3 arises from other DNA sequences in this sample as well. This chain uses TRBV7-9 with TRBJ1-2; D is undetermined. The V end lost 1 base, the J end lost 8 bases, and 8 bases lay between the germline ends. This CDR3 comprises 12 residues. The germline CDR1 and CDR2 sequences are SEHNR and FQNEAQ (reference sequence). The CDR3 DNA is TGTGCCAGCAGCTTAGACCGCGAGGGCTACACCTTC. Translating gives CASSLDREGYTF.

As for this clone: Possible read error: a much larger clone is one base away. The sample contains more than one DNA sequence encoding this CDR3. The rearrangement joins TRBV18 to TRBJ1-4, with D tentatively TRBD1 (5 bases). The length of the CDR3 is 14 residues. CDR1 and CDR2 from the germline V gene are KGHSH and LQKENI. CDR3 sequence: CASSPQGLGEKLFF. The CDR3 region has the DNA TGTGCCAGCTCACCACAGGGGCTCGGAGAAAAATTGTTTTTT.

The CDR3 region has the DNA TGTGCCAGCAGCTTATATCGGGGGGAAACCTACGAGCAGTACTTC. It codes for CASSLYRGETYEQYF. This chain links TRBV7-3 with TRBJ2-7, with TRBD2 identical over 7 bases. Germline CDR1 SGHTA, CDR2 FQGTGA. The CDR3 spans 15 residues. With 2 bases clipped from V and 2 bases from J, the junction kept 6 bases outside the gene matches.

The chain combines TRBV2 with TRBJ2-3; no clear D. The germline CDR1 and CDR2 sequences are SNHLY and FYNNEI. The V end was cut by 3 bases, the J end by 4 bases, with 8 bases between. The CDR3 contains 13 residues. The CDR3: CASSDLRADTQYF. CDR3 in DNA: TGTGCCAGCAGTGATCTAAGGGCAGATACGCAGTATTTT.

This chain uses TRBV7-2 with TRBJ2-5, with 7 bases that match TRBD1. Trimming cost V 5 bases and J 3 bases; bases outside gene matches: 6. The CDR3 runs to 14 residues. Germline V gives CDR1 SGHTA, CDR2 FQGNSA. Here the CDR3 reads CASSAQGIKETQYF. For the CDR3, the DNA is TGTGCCAGCAGCGCACAGGGGATTAAAGAGACCCAGTACTTC.

The gene calls are TRBV15 and TRBJ2-3, with D hard to call. CDR1 and CDR2 (germline): LNHNV, YYDKDF (reference sequence). Trimming pared 0 bases from V and 3 bases from J, leaving 7 bases between. CDR3 length: 14 residues. CDR3 sequence reads: CATSRDFGTDTQYF. The CDR3 DNA reads TGTGCCACCAGCAGAGATTTTGGGACAGATACGCAGTATTTT.

This sequence joins TRBV28 and TRBJ1-1; D is ambiguous. The CDR3 totals 15 residues. Germline CDR1 MDHEN, CDR2 SYDVKM. V lost 7 bases and J lost 1, with 16 bases in between. CDR3 in DNA: TGTGCCAGCAACTATCAGATTAACGGGAACACTGAAGCTTTCTTT. Its translation: CASNYQINGNTEAFF.

As to this clone: This likely traces to a read error, being one base from a far larger clone. This rearrangement joins TRBV6-1 to TRBJ1-2; D ambiguous. With 7 bases removed from V and 6 bases from J, the gap between germline ends came to 12 bases. Germline V CDR1 and CDR2: MNHNS, SASEGT. CDR3 length: 12 amino acids. For the CDR3, the DNA is TGTGCCAGCAATGAGGGTATCGATGGCTACACCTTC. This gives the protein CASNEGIDGYTF.

Only a few counts were recorded for this clone. This chain uses TRBV7-9 with TRBJ2-7; a weak D match, TRBD2 (6 bases). Looked up from germline, CDR1 is SEHNR and CDR2 is FQNEAQ (reference sequence). CDR3 length: 12 amino acids. V was pared by 3 bases and J by 5 bases, with 8 bases between. The CDR3 spells CASSLTGDEQYF. In DNA, the CDR3 is TGTGCCAGCAGCTTGACGGGGGACGAGCAGTACTTC.

The chain has TRBV27 and TRBJ2-1, with TRBD2 matching over 11 bases. Germline loops: CDR1 MNHEY, CDR2 SMNVEV (reference sequence). The CDR3 is 15 amino acids. V gave up 6 bases and J gave up 3 bases; unmatched junction bases: 4. The CDR3 sequence is CASSLGTSGYNEQFF. In DNA, the CDR3 is TGTGCCAGCAGCTTGGGGACTAGCGGCTACAATGAGCAGTTCTTC.

About this clone: A far more abundant clone sits one base away, making this likely a read error. The chain joins TRBV29-1 to TRBJ1-5, with D hard to call. The CDR3 totals 14 residues. V shed 6 bases and J shed 0 bases, with 12 bases lying between them. CDR1 is SQVTM, CDR2 ANQGSEA, per germline. Here the CDR3 DNA reads TGCAGCGTAGCCACGGGCATTAGCAATCAGCCCCAGCATTTT. It specifies CSVATGISNQPQHF. Based on the CDR3 plus reference TRBV29-1 and TRBJ1-5, the full variable domain is SAVISQKPSRDICQRGTSLTIQCQVDSQVTMMFWYRQQPGQSLTLIATANQGSEATYESGFVIDKFPISRPNLTFSTLTVSNMSPEDSSIYLCSVATGISNQPQHFGDGTRLSIL.

V is TRBV29-1 and J is TRBJ2-3; D remains ambiguous. Deletions cut 7 bases from V and 0 bases from J, with 14 bases between. Germline V lookup: CDR1 SQVTM, CDR2 ANQGSEA. This CDR3 region has 14 residues. The CDR3 reads CSAGKILSTDTQYF. CDR3 nucleotide sequence: TGCAGCGCCGGTAAAATATTAAGCACAGATACGCAGTATTTT.

V is TRBV9 and J is TRBJ2-1, with a tentative D call TRBD2 (6 bases). The CDR3 runs 16 residues. V was trimmed by 0 bases and J by 10 bases, leaving 20 bases between them. Germline values: CDR1 SGDLS, CDR2 YYNGEE. Here the CDR3 reads CASSVVGGEPTREQFF. The CDR3 nucleotides read TGTGCCAGCAGCGTAGTGGGCGGGGAGCCCACCAGGGAGCAGTTCTTC.

CDR3 sequence: CASSLSLAGGRRRQFF. In DNA, the CDR3 is TGTGCCAGCAGCTTATCTCTAGCGGGTGGGCGGCGTCGGCAGTTCTTC. The chain joins TRBV11-2 to TRBJ2-1, with 8 bases lining up with TRBD2. Per germline, CDR1 SGHAT and CDR2 FQNNGV. V trimming: 2 bases; J trimming: 12 bases; junction bases outside the gene matches: 15. The CDR3 contains 16 residues.

This clone was detected only a few times. J is TRBJ1-2 and V is TRBV2; D is perhaps TRBD1 (6 bases). The length of the CDR3 is 15 residues. The V gene lost 4 bases and the J gene lost 8 bases, with 20 bases spanning the gap. CDR1 SNHLY and CDR2 FYNNEI come from the germline V gene. DNA for the CDR3: TGTGCCAGCAGTGTTCTTGTTGTGGGGGCGGAGGGCTACACCTTC. It translates to CASSVLVVGAEGYTF.

The CDR3 sequence is CASSKGEERAKNIQYF. The CDR3 region has the DNA TGTGCCAGCAGCAAGGGGGAGGAGAGGGCCAAAAACATTCAGTACTTC. This chain joins TRBV21-1 and TRBJ2-4; TRBD2, the D gene given by the table, was not confirmed from the DNA. TRBV21-1 is marked as a pseudogene. CDR3 size: 16 residues.